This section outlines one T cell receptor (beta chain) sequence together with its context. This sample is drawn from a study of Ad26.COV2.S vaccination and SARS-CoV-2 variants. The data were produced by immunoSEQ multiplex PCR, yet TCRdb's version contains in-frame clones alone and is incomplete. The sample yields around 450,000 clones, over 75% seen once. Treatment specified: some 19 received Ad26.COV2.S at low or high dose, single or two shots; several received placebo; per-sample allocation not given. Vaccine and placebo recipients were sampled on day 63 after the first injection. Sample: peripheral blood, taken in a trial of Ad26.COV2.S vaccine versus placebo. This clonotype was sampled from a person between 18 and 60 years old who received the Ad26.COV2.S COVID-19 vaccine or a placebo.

In DNA, the CDR3 is TGTGCCAGCAGCTTAAGGGACAGATATTCACCCCTCCACTTT. Protein: CASSLRDRYSPLHF. This chain connects TRBV5-6 to TRBJ1-6, with 7 bases matching TRBD1. Germline assignment: CDR1 SGHDT and CDR2 YYEEEE. J gave up 8 bases and V 2 bases, and 4 bases lay outside the gene matches. The CDR3 consists of 14 residues.